The clone carrying this TCR beta chain was detected a few times. Its antigen is as yet unknown. These data originate in a study of regulatory T cells in long-lasting Graves disease. General study findings and limits: Patients with persistent disease showed a bias toward TRBV28, TRBJ1-2 and TRBJ2-5.

This CDR3 has 17 residues. V was clipped by 0 bases and J by 0 bases, with 11 bases between them. Germline V gene lookup returns CDR1 SGHNT and CDR2 YENEEA. The authors built TCR beta libraries using iRepertoire HTBI primers and Arm-PCR of CDR3 regions. TCRdb re-called the multiplex PCR reads through MiXCR, storing one row per CDR3 protein. The repertoire consists of hundreds of thousands of distinct CDR3 sequences, with approximately 13% occurring once and the leading ten covering about 9.1%. Time point specified: newly diagnosed GD, antithyroid drugs for less than 3 months. There was RNA extracted from PBMCs, and the TCR library was made from it. EDTA tubes received around 9.4 milliliters of collected peripheral blood. The sample was also linked to a second study, of T cells in Graves' hyperthyroidism and ophthalmopathy.

The receptor comes from a man aged 25-45 years with Graves disease. The sequencing here drew on peripheral blood mononuclear cells (PBMCs), taken at new diagnosis, from a patient treated with antithyroid drugs. V usage is TRBV11-3 and J usage is TRBJ2-2, with D tentatively TRBD1 (6 bases). CDR3 sequence: CASSLDSYRANTGELFF. The DNA for the CDR3 is TGTGCCAGCAGCTTAGATTCTTACAGGGCGAACACCGGGGAGCTGTTTTTT.